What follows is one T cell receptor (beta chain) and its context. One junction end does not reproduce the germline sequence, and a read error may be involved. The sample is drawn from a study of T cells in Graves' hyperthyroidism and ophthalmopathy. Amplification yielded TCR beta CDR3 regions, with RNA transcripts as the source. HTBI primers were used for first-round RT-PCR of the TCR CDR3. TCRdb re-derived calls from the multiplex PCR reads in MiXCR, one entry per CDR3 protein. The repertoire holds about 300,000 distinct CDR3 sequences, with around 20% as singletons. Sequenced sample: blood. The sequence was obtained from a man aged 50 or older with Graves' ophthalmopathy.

Written as DNA, the CDR3 is TGTGCTAGCAGGTCCCCCGGCGGGAGCTCCTACAATGAGCAGTTCTTC. The encoded protein is CASRSPGGSSYNEQFF. The chain has TRBV7-7 and TRBJ2-1; 7 bases map to TRBD2. Germline V gene sequence: CDR1 SSHAT, CDR2 FNYEAQ (reference sequence). The CDR3 covers 16 residues.